Each of the 9 T cell receptor beta chains below was sequenced from the same sample in a study of CD8 T cells in Susac syndrome. After extraction with the RNeasy kit, about 0.45 to 1 ug of the RNA was reverse transcribed using random hexamers. TCRdb reanalysed the immunoSEQ multiplex PCR reads using MiXCR and keeps one entry per CDR3 protein. The repertoire consists of 400,000 or so distinct CDR3 sequences, with around 85% occurring once and the leading ten covering approximately 0.11%. Sequencing was done on a sample of CD8+ T cells from PBMCs. These receptors were taken from a human donor with multiple sclerosis.

This clonotype appeared a single time. The gene calls are TRBV27 and TRBJ2-3; 13 positions match TRBD2. J lost 4 bases, V lost 10 bases, and 14 bases had no gene match. The germline gives CDR1 MNHEY, CDR2 SMNVEV (reference sequence). The CDR3 has 17 amino acids. CDR3 sequence reads: CATSELAGGPGADTQYF. The CDR3 DNA is TGTGCCACCTCGGAACTAGCGGGAGGGCCGGGCGCAGATACGCAGTATTTT.

The chain has TRBV6-2 or TRBV6-3 and TRBJ1-2, with TRBD1 identical over 7 bases. Trimming cost V 4 bases and J 4 bases; bases outside gene matches: 6. This CDR3 region has 14 residues. Germline V gene sequence: CDR1 MNHEY, CDR2 SVGEGT. CDR3 region: CASSFPGTAYGYTF. The CDR3 DNA follows: TGTGCCAGCAGTTTTCCCGGGACAGCCTATGGCTACACCTTC.

The chain links TRBV27 to TRBJ1-2; 11 bases match TRBD1. Germline CDR1 MNHEY, CDR2 SMNVEV (reference sequence). V shed 8 bases, J shed 4 bases, and the junction held 6 bases outside the gene matches. The CDR3 runs 14 residues. This chain's CDR3 is CASSGTGGFYGYTF. CDR3 DNA: TGTGCCAGCTCGGGGACAGGGGGATTCTATGGCTACACCTTC.

This clonotype has just one count. The rearrangement links TRBV5-1 to TRBJ1-2; a possible D gene is TRBD1 (5 bases). Germline CDR1 SGHRS, CDR2 YFSETQ. The V end lost 4 bases, the J end lost 5 bases, and 18 bases lay between the germline ends. This CDR3 spans 15 amino acids. CDR3: CASSPTPPQGYGYTF. The CDR3 DNA reads as TGCGCCAGCAGCCCTACCCCCCCGCAGGGATATGGCTACACCTTC.

The chain is built from TRBV4-1 and TRBJ2-7, with TRBD2 identical over 9 bases. Germline-derived CDR1 and CDR2 are MGHRA and YSYEKL. V lost 0 bases to trimming and J lost 5 bases; unmatched junction nucleotides: 5. The CDR3 is 15 residues long. The CDR3 sequence is CASSQDPGLANEQYF. The CDR3 coding sequence is TGCGCCAGCAGCCAAGATCCGGGACTAGCTAACGAGCAGTACTTC.

CDR3 DNA sequence: TGTGCCAGCAGTTCAGACTCAGACTTTACAGATACGCAGTATTTT. It is translated as CASSSDSDFTDTQYF. The V call is TRBV28, the J call TRBJ2-3; D remains unclear. CDR1 is MDHEN, CDR2 SYDVKM, per germline. Trimming took off 4 bases at V and 3 bases at J, with 14 bases between the two ends. This CDR3 region has 15 residues.

The sample holds one count of this clonotype. The V call is TRBV29-1, the J call TRBJ1-2; 8 bases are shared with TRBD1. The length of the CDR3 is 13 residues. With 7 bases clipped from V and 6 bases from J, the junction kept 10 bases outside the gene matches. Germline V gene data show CDR1 as SQVTM and CDR2 as ANQGSEA. Here the CDR3 reads CSATTGGANGYTF. The CDR3 coding sequence is TGCAGCGCGACTACAGGGGGGGCTAATGGCTACACCTTC.

This chain connects TRBV7-8 to TRBJ1-6; perhaps TRBD1 as D (6 bases). Deletions cut 1 base from V and 0 bases from J, with 16 bases between. The CDR3 consists of 19 residues. Germline loops: CDR1 SGHVS, CDR2 FQNEAQ. CDR3 residues: CASSLVRAGANSYNSPLHF. The CDR3 nucleotides read TGTGCCAGCAGCTTAGTGAGGGCAGGGGCCAACTCCTATAATTCACCCCTCCACTTT. Together with reference TRBV7-8 and TRBJ1-6, the CDR3 gives the full variable domain: GAGVSQSPRYKVAKRGQDVALRCDPISGHVSLFWYQQALGQGPEFLTYFQNEAQLDKSGLPSDRFFAERPEGSVSTLKIQRTQQEDSAVYLCASSLVRAGANSYNSPLHFGNGTRLTVT.

This clonotype was seen a handful of times. This chain joins TRBV6-5 and TRBJ2-5; tentative D call: TRBD1 (6 bases). Between the trimmed V and J ends, which lost 2 bases and 4 bases, there was a span of 11 bases. This CDR3 has 14 residues. The V gene's germline CDR1 is MNHEY and CDR2 SVGAGI. The chain's CDR3 is CASSYGGRGETQYF. The CDR3 DNA follows: TGTGCCAGCAGTTACGGGGGCAGGGGAGAGACCCAGTACTTC.